A selection of T cell receptor beta chains follows, all from one sample in a study of blood T cell repertoires in COVID-19. Assay used: immunoSEQ multiplex PCR; TCRdb lists only in-frame clones, some missing. The sample has fewer than 350,000 clones; around nine tenths are singletons. The sample taken for sequencing was PBMCs or T cells enriched from blood (not recorded which). The receptors were sampled from a woman in her 30s who had been exposed to COVID-19. CDR3s include the opening cysteine and the closing phenylalanine or tryptophan. D genes are given only for firm matches. Size tells how often a clone was seen (once, few, many) or the class of an expanded clone, and some rows leave it out.

DNA	CDR3	D	V	J	size
TGTGCCAGCAGTAGGAATCGGGGGGGCCGCTCCTACAATGAGCAGTTCTTC	CASSRNRGGRSYNEQFF	TRBD2	TRBV28	TRBJ2-1	-
TGTGCCAGCGGGGACAGGGGGTTTACAGAGCAGTACTTC	CASGDRGFTEQYF	TRBD1	TRBV27	TRBJ2-7	-
TGTGCCAGTAGTATAGGTTTACGCAGGGAAGTTTCTGGCTACACCTTC	CASSIGLRREVSGYTF	-	TRBV19	TRBJ1-2	-
TGTGCCAGCTCACCAAGACAGGAAAGCACTGAAGCTTTCTTT	CASSPRQESTEAFF	-	TRBV18	TRBJ1-1	once
TGTGCCAGCAGCTTATCCGGGGTTCAGAGCTATGGCTACACCTTC	CASSLSGVQSYGYTF	-	TRBV7-2	TRBJ1-2	-
TGTGCCAGCAGCGGCGGGAGGAGGGTCGAGCAGTACTTC	CASSGGRRVEQYF	TRBD2	TRBV11-3	TRBJ2-7	-
TGCGCCAGCAGCTTGGCTAGGATGGAGAGTGAAGCTTTCTTT	CASSLARMESEAFF	-	TRBV5-1	TRBJ1-1	-
TGTGCCAGCAGCTCGGGGATGAGGTATTGGGAAGAAAAACTGTTTTTT	CASSSGMRYWEEKLFF	-	TRBV7-9	TRBJ1-4	few
TGTGCCAGCAGCCCAAATCGGGATTCTAATGAAAAACTGTTTTTT	CASSPNRDSNEKLFF	-	TRBV11-1	TRBJ1-4	-
TGTGCCAGCAGTACCTCAGGGGGCGCGTCCGGGGAGCTGTTTTTT	CASSTSGGASGELFF	TRBD1	TRBV6-5	TRBJ2-2	-
TGTGCCACCCATCGGGGCGGGACAGTGAACACTGAAGCTTTCTTT	CATHRGGTVNTEAFF	TRBD1	TRBV18	TRBJ1-1	-
TGCAGCGTTACCCTAGCGGGTAAACTGAACACCGGGGAGCTGTTTTTT	CSVTLAGKLNTGELFF	TRBD2	TRBV29-1	TRBJ2-2	-
TGTGCCAGCAGTCCCCGACGTCCCGGGGACACTGAAGCTTTCTTT	CASSPRRPGDTEAFF	-	TRBV27	TRBJ1-1	-
TGTGCCAGCAGCACCGTGACTAGCGACTACAATGAGCAGTTCTTC	CASSTVTSDYNEQFF	TRBD2	TRBV5-6	TRBJ2-1	-
TGTGCCAGCAGCTTGTCAAACCAGGGGAACACCATATATTTT	CASSLSNQGNTIYF	-	TRBV11-2	TRBJ1-3	once
TGCGCCAGCAGCTTGGCTCCTATTCTAGCGGGAGGACCCACAGATACGCAGTATTTT	CASSLAPILAGGPTDTQYF	TRBD2	TRBV5-1	TRBJ2-3	-
TGTGCCAGCAGCTCCGATAATTCAGGGGGCACTGAAGCTTTCTTT	CASSSDNSGGTEAFF	TRBD1	TRBV7-9	TRBJ1-1	-
TGTGCCAGCAGTTATCAGACAGGTTGGGGTTCACCCCTCCACTTT	CASSYQTGWGSPLHF	-	TRBV6-5	TRBJ1-6	-
TGTGCCAGCAGCCAATGGTTAGCGGGACCCACCGGGGAGCTGTTTTTT	CASSQWLAGPTGELFF	TRBD2	TRBV3-1/TRBV3-2	TRBJ2-2	-
TGTGCCAGCAGCGACCCCCCCGGGACACCGAACACCGGGGAGCTGTTTTTT	CASSDPPGTPNTGELFF	-	TRBV9	TRBJ2-2	-
TGTGCCAGCAGCGTGGGACTAGTGGGCTACGAGCAGTACTTC	CASSVGLVGYEQYF	TRBD2	TRBV9	TRBJ2-7	-
TGTGCCAGCAGCCAGGGGACTACTCAATCTGGAAACACCATATATTTT	CASSQGTTQSGNTIYF	-	TRBV5-5	TRBJ1-3	-
TGTGCCAGTAGTATGGGCGGGACCATCCATGAGCAGTTCTTC	CASSMGGTIHEQFF	-	TRBV19	TRBJ2-1	-
TGTGCCAGCAGTGTACGGGGACTAGCGGAGAGCTACGAGCAGTACTTC	CASSVRGLAESYEQYF	TRBD2	TRBV6-1	TRBJ2-7	-
TGTGCCAGCGAAGCCGGGACAGGGTTTCGAAACACCATATATTTT	CASEAGTGFRNTIYF	TRBD1	TRBV9	TRBJ1-3	-
TGTGCCAGCAGCCTGCAGTGGGGACAGGGAGTAGGGGCAACTAATGAAAAACTGTTTTTT	CASSLQWGQGVGATNEKLFF	TRBD1	TRBV5-4	TRBJ1-4	-
TGTGCCAGCAGCCAACCTGGACACACAGATACGCAGTATTTT	CASSQPGHTDTQYF	-	TRBV3-1/TRBV3-2	TRBJ2-3	-
TGTGCCAGCAGTGACGACAGGGGCGCAGATACGCAGTATTTT	CASSDDRGADTQYF	TRBD1	TRBV2	TRBJ2-3	-
TGTGCCACCAGTGACCCTACTATAGAGACCCAGTACTTC	CATSDPTIETQYF	-	TRBV24-1	TRBJ2-5	-
TGCAGCGTTGAAGCAGGGGCCCAGTACTTC	CSVEAGAQYF	-	TRBV29-1	TRBJ2-5	-
TGTGCCAGCAGCGTAGCTAAGCTAGCGACTAGCACAGATACGCAGTATTTT	CASSVAKLATSTDTQYF	-	TRBV9	TRBJ2-3	-
TGTGCCAGCAGCCCGAGCTCCTACGAGCAGTACTTC	CASSPSSYEQYF	-	TRBV7-6	TRBJ2-7	-
TGTGCCAGCAGCCTAAACCGGGACAGGGCCTCCTACGAGCAGTACTTC	CASSLNRDRASYEQYF	TRBD1	TRBV7-8	TRBJ2-7	-
TGTGCCAGCAGGTTGCCAAACACTGAAGCTTTCTTT	CASRLPNTEAFF	-	TRBV7-9	TRBJ1-1	-
TGTGCCAGCAGTGTAGGGACAGCTGAAAAACTGTTTTTT	CASSVGTAEKLFF	TRBD1	TRBV28	TRBJ1-4	-
TGTGCCAGCAGCCGAGACCCTGTGGGGGGTACAGATACGCAGTATTTT	CASSRDPVGGTDTQYF	-	TRBV6-4	TRBJ2-3	-
TGTGCCATCAGGGCCACCTTAGGGGAGGCTTCGTACGAGCAGTACTTC	CAIRATLGEASYEQYF	-	TRBV10-3	TRBJ2-7	-
TGTGCCATCAGTACCGGGGGGATGAACACTGAAGCTTTCTTT	CAISTGGMNTEAFF	-	TRBV10-3	TRBJ1-1	-
TGTGCCAGCAGTAGTTTAGGGCAGGGGGCAACCAAAAACATTCAGTACTTC	CASSSLGQGATKNIQYF	TRBD1	TRBV28	TRBJ2-4	-
TGCAGTGCCGAGACAGGTAACGGCTACACCTTC	CSAETGNGYTF	-	TRBV20-1	TRBJ1-2	-
TGTGCCAGCAGTTCCATGGGCATGGACATTCAGTACTTC	CASSSMGMDIQYF	-	TRBV27	TRBJ2-4	-
TGTGCCAGCAGCTTGGCGGGCTCCCGGGAAGGGGGTACGTACTTC	CASSLAGSREGGTYF	-	TRBV5-8	TRBJ2-7	once
TGTGCCTGGAGTATCAGGGGTTATGGCTACACCTTC	CAWSIRGYGYTF	-	TRBV30	TRBJ1-2	-
TGCAGCGTGAGCCGACAGGGGCACTATGGCTACACCTTC	CSVSRQGHYGYTF	TRBD1	TRBV29-1	TRBJ1-2	-
TGTGCCAGCAGACTCTCTAAGGGAGGGGGCTACACCTTC	CASRLSKGGGYTF	-	TRBV27	TRBJ1-2	-
TGTGCCAGCAGCTTGGCGTCGGGGGAAACCTACGAGCAGTACTTC	CASSLASGETYEQYF	-	TRBV11-3	TRBJ2-7	-
TGTGCCAGCAGTCCCTTGGGGCAGATCTTCGACGAGCAGTACTTC	CASSPLGQIFDEQYF	-	TRBV28	TRBJ2-7	-
TGTGCCAGCAGCCAACGGACAGGTGAAGCTTTCTTT	CASSQRTGEAFF	TRBD1	TRBV4-2	TRBJ1-1	once
TGCGCCAGCAGCTTGGTTCCGACAGAAGCCTACGAGCAGTACTTC	CASSLVPTEAYEQYF	-	TRBV5-1	TRBJ2-7	-
TGTGCCTGGAGTATCAGACAGGTCCGCACTGAAGCTTTCTTT	CAWSIRQVRTEAFF	-	TRBV30	TRBJ1-1	-
TGTGCCAGCAGCCAGGGGACTAGCGGGAACTACGAGCAGTACTTC	CASSQGTSGNYEQYF	TRBD2	TRBV4-2	TRBJ2-7	-